A selection of T cell receptor beta chains follows, all from one sample in a study of blood T cell repertoires in COVID-19. Data came from immunoSEQ multiplex PCR; TCRdb stores just in-frame clones and leaves some out. Among roughly 250,000 clones listed, 84% were seen once. The source material was peripheral blood. The source of these receptors is a human donor in a cohort sampled during active COVID-19. CDR3s include the opening cysteine and the closing phenylalanine or tryptophan. Fields, in order: D gene, J gene, V gene, clone size, CDR3 protein, CDR3 DNA. The D gene is left open where the match is weak. Rows may omit the clone size; those that give it use once, few, many or a size class.

D gene: TRBD2
J gene: TRBJ2-1
V gene: TRBV6-1
clone size: .
CDR3 protein: CASSEIGLAGSGQFF
CDR3 DNA: TGTGCCAGCAGTGAAATCGGACTAGCGGGGTCGGGGCAGTTCTTC

D gene: TRBD1
J gene: TRBJ1-1
V gene: TRBV6-5
clone size: .
CDR3 protein: CATGTGSGTEAFF
CDR3 DNA: TGTGCCACCGGGACAGGGTCGGGCACTGAAGCTTTCTTT

D gene: TRBD1
J gene: TRBJ1-2
V gene: TRBV20-1
clone size: .
CDR3 protein: CSASPGGNRNYGYTF
CDR3 DNA: TGCAGTGCTAGTCCAGGGGGCAATCGTAACTATGGCTACACCTTC

D gene: TRBD1
J gene: TRBJ2-3
V gene: TRBV11-2
clone size: .
CDR3 protein: CASSLNSGTGAAYTQYF
CDR3 DNA: TGTGCCAGCAGCTTGAACTCCGGGACAGGGGCCGCTTATACGCAGTATTTT

D gene: .
J gene: TRBJ1-6
V gene: TRBV14
clone size: once
CDR3 protein: CATCYNSPLHF
CDR3 DNA: TGTGCCACCTGTTATAATTCACCCCTCCACTTT

D gene: TRBD1
J gene: TRBJ2-3
V gene: TRBV18
clone size: .
CDR3 protein: CASSPLPGGAKPDTQYF
CDR3 DNA: TGTGCCAGCTCACCGCTGCCAGGGGGCGCTAAGCCAGATACGCAGTATTTT

D gene: TRBD1
J gene: TRBJ1-2
V gene: TRBV6-4
clone size: .
CDR3 protein: CASSASGGIGYTF
CDR3 DNA: TGTGCCAGCAGTGCTTCAGGGGGCATTGGCTACACCTTC

D gene: .
J gene: TRBJ2-5
V gene: TRBV5-1
clone size: .
CDR3 protein: CASSPSGETQYF
CDR3 DNA: TGCGCCAGCAGCCCTTCGGGTGAGACCCAGTACTTC

D gene: .
J gene: TRBJ1-6
V gene: TRBV5-1
clone size: .
CDR3 protein: CASSLGQGPNSPLHF
CDR3 DNA: TGCGCCAGCAGCTTGGGCCAGGGGCCTAATTCACCCCTCCACTTT

D gene: .
J gene: TRBJ2-5
V gene: TRBV5-1
clone size: .
CDR3 protein: CASSQRTVEGETQYF
CDR3 DNA: TGCGCCAGCAGCCAAAGGACGGTGGAGGGAGAGACCCAGTACTTC

D gene: TRBD2
J gene: TRBJ2-2
V gene: TRBV10-1
clone size: .
CDR3 protein: CASSAYRTSGNTGELFF
CDR3 DNA: TGCGCCAGCAGTGCCTACCGGACTAGCGGCAACACCGGGGAGCTGTTTTTT

D gene: .
J gene: TRBJ2-7
V gene: TRBV4-2
clone size: .
CDR3 protein: CASSPGNRDEYEQYF
CDR3 DNA: TGTGCCAGCAGCCCTGGAAATCGGGATGAATACGAGCAGTACTTC

D gene: TRBD1
J gene: TRBJ2-7
V gene: TRBV24-1
clone size: .
CDR3 protein: CATSSGGPYEQYF
CDR3 DNA: TGTGCCACCAGTTCAGGGGGTCCTTACGAGCAGTACTTC

D gene: TRBD1
J gene: TRBJ1-2
V gene: TRBV25-1
clone size: .
CDR3 protein: CASSEYGQGRGYTF
CDR3 DNA: TGTGCCAGCAGTGAATACGGACAGGGGAGGGGCTACACCTTC

D gene: .
J gene: TRBJ2-3
V gene: TRBV4-1
clone size: .
CDR3 protein: CASSQGQGWGDTQYF
CDR3 DNA: TGCGCCAGCAGCCAAGGTCAGGGGTGGGGGGATACGCAGTATTTT

D gene: TRBD1
J gene: TRBJ2-1
V gene: TRBV5-1
clone size: once
CDR3 protein: CASSRSTGAYNEQFF
CDR3 DNA: TGCGCCAGCAGCCGATCTACAGGGGCCTACAATGAGCAGTTCTTC

D gene: TRBD1
J gene: TRBJ1-6
V gene: TRBV28
clone size: .
CDR3 protein: CASSLGQPNSPLHF
CDR3 DNA: TGTGCCAGCAGTTTGGGACAGCCTAATTCACCCCTCCACTTT

D gene: TRBD2
J gene: TRBJ2-1
V gene: TRBV7-9
clone size: .
CDR3 protein: CASSHIAGYSEQFF
CDR3 DNA: TGTGCCAGCAGCCATATAGCGGGATATAGTGAGCAGTTCTTC

D gene: TRBD1
J gene: TRBJ2-7
V gene: TRBV7-8
clone size: .
CDR3 protein: CASSRTGTGVYEQYF
CDR3 DNA: TGTGCCAGCAGCCGCACCGGGACAGGGGTCTACGAGCAGTACTTC

D gene: .
J gene: TRBJ1-2
V gene: TRBV4-2
clone size: .
CDR3 protein: CASSQERNYNYGYTF
CDR3 DNA: TGTGCCAGCAGCCAAGAGCGCAACTATAACTATGGCTACACCTTC

D gene: .
J gene: TRBJ2-1
V gene: TRBV7-9
clone size: .
CDR3 protein: CASSLQRKPYNEQFF
CDR3 DNA: TGTGCCAGCAGCTTACAGCGGAAACCCTACAATGAGCAGTTCTTC

D gene: TRBD2
J gene: TRBJ2-3
V gene: TRBV13
clone size: .
CDR3 protein: CASSPGLAGGDESTDTQYF
CDR3 DNA: TGTGCCAGCAGCCCGGGACTAGCGGGGGGGGACGAAAGCACAGATACGCAGTATTTT

D gene: TRBD1
J gene: TRBJ2-5
V gene: TRBV15
clone size: .
CDR3 protein: CATSPRRGGQGVGTQYF
CDR3 DNA: TGTGCCACCAGCCCCCGCCGAGGGGGACAGGGGGTCGGGACCCAGTACTTC